This TCR beta chain appears in the sequencing data of a study of Graves' ophthalmopathy and Graves' hyperthyroidism. Study-level points and caveats: Blood was where most expanded thyroid clonotypes above 0.001 frequency also turned up.

The germline V gene encodes CDR1 SGHAT and CDR2 FQDESV (reference sequence). Trimming removed 5 bases from V and 6 bases from J, with 19 bases in between. This CDR3 spans 16 amino acids. RNA transcripts provided the template for amplifying TCR beta CDR3 regions. HTBI-primed RT-PCR formed the first round, and a multiplex PCR formed the second. TCRdb reanalysed the multiplex PCR reads using MiXCR and keeps one entry per CDR3 protein. The table has around 340,000 distinct CDR3 sequences, roughly 15% seen once. This clonotype was counted ten times or more. Its specificity is not known. The sequence was obtained from an adult man with Graves' ophthalmopathy. Specimen: peripheral blood. The chain has TRBV11-1 and TRBJ2-2, with D possibly matching TRBD1 (6 bases). The CDR3 bases are TGTGCCAGCAGCCCCATGGGGCAGGGGAGCCCCGGGGAGCTGTTTTTT. It encodes CASSPMGQGSPGELFF.